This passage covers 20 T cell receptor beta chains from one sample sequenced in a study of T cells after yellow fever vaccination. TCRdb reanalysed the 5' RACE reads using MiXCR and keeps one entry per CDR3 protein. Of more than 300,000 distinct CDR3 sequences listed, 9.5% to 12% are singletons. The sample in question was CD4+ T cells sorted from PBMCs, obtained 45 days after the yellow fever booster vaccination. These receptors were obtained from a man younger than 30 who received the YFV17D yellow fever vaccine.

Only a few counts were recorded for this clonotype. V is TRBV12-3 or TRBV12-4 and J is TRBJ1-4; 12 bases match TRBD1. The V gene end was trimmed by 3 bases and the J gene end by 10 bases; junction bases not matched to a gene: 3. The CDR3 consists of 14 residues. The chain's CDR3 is CASSFGTGGIKLFF. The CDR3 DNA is TGTGCCAGCAGTTTTGGGACAGGGGGCATAAAACTGTTTTTT.

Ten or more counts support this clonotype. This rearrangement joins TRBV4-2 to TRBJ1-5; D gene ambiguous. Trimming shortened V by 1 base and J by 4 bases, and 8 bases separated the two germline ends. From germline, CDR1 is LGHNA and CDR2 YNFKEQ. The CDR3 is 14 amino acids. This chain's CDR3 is CASSQVGKNQPQHF. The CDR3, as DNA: TGTGCCAGCAGCCAAGTCGGCAAGAATCAGCCCCAGCATTTT.

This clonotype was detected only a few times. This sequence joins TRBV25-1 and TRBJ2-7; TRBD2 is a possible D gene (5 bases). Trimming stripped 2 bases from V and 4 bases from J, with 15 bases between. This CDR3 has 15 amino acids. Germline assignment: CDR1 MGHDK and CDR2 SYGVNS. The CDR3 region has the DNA TGTGCCAGCAGTGAAGGGAGTGCTGCTGGGTACGAGCAGTACTTC. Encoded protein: CASSEGSAAGYEQYF.

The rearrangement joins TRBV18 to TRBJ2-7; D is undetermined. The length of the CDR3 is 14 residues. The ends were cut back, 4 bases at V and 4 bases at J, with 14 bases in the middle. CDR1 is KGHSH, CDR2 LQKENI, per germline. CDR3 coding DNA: TGTGCCAGCTCACTTGCGGCAGGAGTATACGAGCAGTACTTC. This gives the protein CASSLAAGVYEQYF.

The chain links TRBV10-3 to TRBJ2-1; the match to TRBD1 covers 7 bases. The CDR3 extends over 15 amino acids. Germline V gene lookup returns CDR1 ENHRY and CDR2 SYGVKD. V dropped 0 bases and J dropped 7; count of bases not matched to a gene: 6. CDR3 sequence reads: CAISESDRVSNEQFF. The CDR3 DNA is TGTGCCATCAGTGAGTCTGACAGGGTCTCGAATGAGCAGTTCTTC.

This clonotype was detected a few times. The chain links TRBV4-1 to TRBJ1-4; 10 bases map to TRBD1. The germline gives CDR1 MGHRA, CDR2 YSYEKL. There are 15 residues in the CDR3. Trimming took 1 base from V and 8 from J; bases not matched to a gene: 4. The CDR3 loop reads CASSQGQGAGEKLFF. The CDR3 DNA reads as TGCGCCAGCAGCCAAGGACAGGGGGCAGGCGAAAAACTGTTTTTT.

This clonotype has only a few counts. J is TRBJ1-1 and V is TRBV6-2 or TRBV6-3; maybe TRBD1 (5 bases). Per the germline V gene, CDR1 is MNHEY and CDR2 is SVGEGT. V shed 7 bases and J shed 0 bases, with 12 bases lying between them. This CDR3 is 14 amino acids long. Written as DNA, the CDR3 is TGTGCCAGCAAGGATCGGGGGATGAACACTGAAGCTTTCTTT. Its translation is CASKDRGMNTEAFF.

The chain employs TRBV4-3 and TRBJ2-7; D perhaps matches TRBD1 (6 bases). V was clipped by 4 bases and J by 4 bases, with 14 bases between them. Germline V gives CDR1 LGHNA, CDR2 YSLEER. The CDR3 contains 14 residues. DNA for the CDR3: TGCGCCAGCAGCCCAAGACAGGAAAGTTACGAGCAGTACTTC. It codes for CASSPRQESYEQYF.

This CDR3 reads CASSAGNQFF. In nucleotides, the CDR3 is TGTGCCAGCAGCGCGGGGAATCAGTTCTTC. The rearrangement links TRBV2 to TRBJ2-1; D possibly corresponds to TRBD2 (6 bases). V was shortened by 6 bases and J by 13 bases, with 10 bases between the two germline ends. The CDR3 runs to 10 residues. CDR1 and CDR2 from the germline V gene are SNHLY and FYNNEI.

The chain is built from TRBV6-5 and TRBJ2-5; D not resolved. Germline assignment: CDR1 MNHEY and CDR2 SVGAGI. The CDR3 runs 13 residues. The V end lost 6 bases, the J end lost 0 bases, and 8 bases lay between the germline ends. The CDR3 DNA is TGTGCCAGCAGATCAGCTTACCAAGAGACCCAGTACTTC. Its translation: CASRSAYQETQYF.

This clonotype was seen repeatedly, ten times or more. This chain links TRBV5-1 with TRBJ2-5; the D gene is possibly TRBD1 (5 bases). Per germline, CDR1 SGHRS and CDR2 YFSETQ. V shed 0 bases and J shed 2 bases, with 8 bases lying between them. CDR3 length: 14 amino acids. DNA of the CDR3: TGCGCCAGCAGCTTGGCCCCAGGGCAAGAGACCCAGTACTTC. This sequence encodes CASSLAPGQETQYF.

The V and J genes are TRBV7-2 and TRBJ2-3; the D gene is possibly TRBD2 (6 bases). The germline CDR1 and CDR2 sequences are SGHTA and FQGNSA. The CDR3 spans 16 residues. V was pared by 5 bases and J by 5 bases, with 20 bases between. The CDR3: CASSRGATQRGDTQYF. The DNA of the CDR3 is TGTGCCAGCAGCCGCGGGGCGACTCAACGGGGAGATACGCAGTATTTT.

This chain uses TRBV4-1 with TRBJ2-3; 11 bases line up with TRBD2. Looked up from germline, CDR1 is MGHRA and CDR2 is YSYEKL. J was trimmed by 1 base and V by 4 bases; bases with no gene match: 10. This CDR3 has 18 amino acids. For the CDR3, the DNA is TGCGCCAGCAGCCCTAAAGAGCTACTAGCGGGAGGCACAGATACGCAGTATTTT. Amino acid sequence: CASSPKELLAGGTDTQYF.

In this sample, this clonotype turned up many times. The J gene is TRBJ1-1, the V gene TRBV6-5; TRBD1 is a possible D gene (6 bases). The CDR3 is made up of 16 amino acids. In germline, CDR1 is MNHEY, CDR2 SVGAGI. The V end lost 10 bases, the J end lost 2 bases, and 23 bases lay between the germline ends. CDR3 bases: TGTGCCACCCTTGGGCTAGGGGGTAAGGGCAACACTGAAGCTTTCTTT. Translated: CATLGLGGKGNTEAFF.

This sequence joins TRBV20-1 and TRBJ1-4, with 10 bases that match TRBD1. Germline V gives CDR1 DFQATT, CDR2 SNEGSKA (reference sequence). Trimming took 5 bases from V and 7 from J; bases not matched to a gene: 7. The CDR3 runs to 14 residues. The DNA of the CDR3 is TGCAGTGCTGCCGCAGACAGGGGGCTTGAAAAACTGTTTTTT. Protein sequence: CSAAADRGLEKLFF.

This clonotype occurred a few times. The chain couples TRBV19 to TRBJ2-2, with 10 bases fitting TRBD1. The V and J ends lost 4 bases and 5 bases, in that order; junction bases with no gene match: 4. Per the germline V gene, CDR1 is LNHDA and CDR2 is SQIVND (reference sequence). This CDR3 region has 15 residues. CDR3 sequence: CASSTTGGGTGELFF. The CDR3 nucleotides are TGTGCCAGTAGTACGACAGGGGGCGGTACCGGGGAGCTGTTTTTT.

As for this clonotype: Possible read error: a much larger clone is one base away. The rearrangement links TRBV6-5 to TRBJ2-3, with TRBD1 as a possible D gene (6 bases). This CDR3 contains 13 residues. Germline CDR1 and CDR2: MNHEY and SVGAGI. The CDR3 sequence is CASSMGAKDKQYF. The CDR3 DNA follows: TGTGCCAGCAGTATGGGGGCGAAGGATAAGCAGTATTTT.

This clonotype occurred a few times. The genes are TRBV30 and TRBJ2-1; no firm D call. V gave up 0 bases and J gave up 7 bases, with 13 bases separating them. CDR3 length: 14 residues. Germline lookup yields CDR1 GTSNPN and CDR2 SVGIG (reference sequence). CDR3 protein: CAWSVRFWDNEQFF. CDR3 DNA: TGTGCCTGGAGTGTACGATTTTGGGATAATGAGCAGTTCTTC.

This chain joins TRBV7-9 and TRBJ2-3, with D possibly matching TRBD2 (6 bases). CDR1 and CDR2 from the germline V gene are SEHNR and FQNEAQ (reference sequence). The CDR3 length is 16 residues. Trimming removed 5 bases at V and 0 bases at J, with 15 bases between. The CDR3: CASSPTGVPSTDTQYF. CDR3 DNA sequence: TGTGCCAGCAGCCCTACGGGGGTACCTAGCACAGATACGCAGTATTTT.

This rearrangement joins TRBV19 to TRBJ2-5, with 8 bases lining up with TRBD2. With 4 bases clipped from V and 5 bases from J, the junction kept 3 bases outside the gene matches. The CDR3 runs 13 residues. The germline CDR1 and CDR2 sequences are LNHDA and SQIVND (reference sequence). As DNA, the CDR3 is TGTGCCAGTAGTAAGCGGGGGCAGGAGACCCAGTACTTC. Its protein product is CASSKRGQETQYF.